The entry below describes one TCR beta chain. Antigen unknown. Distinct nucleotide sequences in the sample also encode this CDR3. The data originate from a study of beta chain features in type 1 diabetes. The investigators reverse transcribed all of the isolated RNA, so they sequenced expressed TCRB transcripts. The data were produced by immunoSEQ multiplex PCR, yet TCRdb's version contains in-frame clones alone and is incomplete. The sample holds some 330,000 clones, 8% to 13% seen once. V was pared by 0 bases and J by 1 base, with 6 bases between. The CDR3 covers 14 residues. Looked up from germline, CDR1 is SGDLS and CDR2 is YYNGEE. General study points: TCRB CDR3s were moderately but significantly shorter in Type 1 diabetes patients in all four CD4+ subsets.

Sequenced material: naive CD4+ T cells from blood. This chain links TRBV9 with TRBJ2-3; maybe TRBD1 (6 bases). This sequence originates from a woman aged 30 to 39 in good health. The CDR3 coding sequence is TGTGCCAGCAGCGTAGGGACAGGCACAGATACGCAGTATTTT. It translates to CASSVGTGTDTQYF.